A selection of T cell receptor beta chains follows, all from one sample in a study of technical replicates of blood from several donors. Libraries were prepared by immunoSEQ multiplex PCR; TCRdb keeps only in-frame clonotypes and omits some of them. The data show under 95,000 clones, 95% seen once. Specimen: T cells isolated from PBMCs. The receptor source for this set is a human donor in good health. Both conserved end residues are part of each CDR3. The D gene is left open where the match is weak. Not all rows give a size; the values are once, few, many and, for expanded clones, a class.

D: -; size: -; J: TRBJ1-5; V: TRBV15; length: 15; CDR3: CATSPGGGSNQPQHF; DNA: TGTGCCACCAGCCCCGGGGGGGGGAGCAATCAGCCCCAGCATTTT
D: TRBD1; size: -; J: TRBJ1-1; V: TRBV6-5; length: 15; CDR3: CASSYFQGADTEAFF; DNA: TGTGCCAGCAGTTACTTCCAGGGGGCGGACACTGAAGCTTTCTTT
D: -; size: -; J: TRBJ1-2; V: TRBV6-5; length: 12; CDR3: CASRMSVYGYTF; DNA: TGTGCCAGCAGGATGTCGGTCTATGGCTACACCTTC
D: TRBD1; size: -; J: TRBJ1-4; V: TRBV15; length: 13; CDR3: CATTRGTGEKLFF; DNA: TGTGCCACCACCCGAGGGACAGGAGAAAAACTGTTTTTT
D: -; size: -; J: TRBJ2-7; V: TRBV9; length: 15; CDR3: CASSVASGAYYEQYF; DNA: TGTGCCAGCAGCGTAGCTTCGGGAGCTTATTACGAGCAGTACTTC
D: TRBD2; size: -; J: TRBJ2-1; V: TRBV2; length: 11; CDR3: CASLAGVAEFF; DNA: TGTGCCAGCCTAGCGGGAGTTGCGGAGTTCTTC
D: TRBD2; size: once; J: TRBJ2-7; V: TRBV2; length: 14; CDR3: CASSASGGSYEQYF; DNA: TGTGCCAGCAGCGCTAGCGGGGGCTCCTACGAGCAGTACTTC
D: TRBD2; size: -; J: TRBJ2-1; V: TRBV6-1; length: 15; CDR3: CASSWTSGGADEQFF; DNA: TGTGCCAGCAGTTGGACTAGCGGGGGGGCCGATGAGCAGTTCTTC
D: -; size: -; J: TRBJ1-1; V: TRBV7-9; length: 16; CDR3: CASSRPPTGLGTEAFF; DNA: TGTGCCAGCAGCCGACCCCCAACAGGGTTGGGCACTGAAGCTTTCTTT
D: -; size: -; J: TRBJ1-1; V: TRBV27; length: 14; CDR3: CASSLGGGYTEAFF; DNA: TGTGCCAGCAGTTTAGGGGGGGGGTATACTGAAGCTTTCTTT
D: -; size: -; J: TRBJ2-3; V: TRBV6-4; length: 14; CDR3: CASSDSRATDTQYF; DNA: TGTGCCAGCAGTGACTCGAGGGCCACAGATACGCAGTATTTT
D: -; size: -; J: TRBJ1-4; V: TRBV10-3; length: 14; CDR3: CAISESLRGEKLFF; DNA: TGTGCCATCAGTGAGTCTTTGAGAGGGGAAAAACTGTTTTTT
D: TRBD1; size: -; J: TRBJ1-3; V: TRBV19; length: 14; CDR3: CASRTGNSGNTIYF; DNA: TGTGCCAGCCGGACAGGGAACTCTGGAAACACCATATATTTT
D: -; size: -; J: TRBJ1-5; V: TRBV10-1; length: 13; CDR3: CASSPGGSQPQHF; DNA: TGCGCCAGCAGTCCGGGGGGCAGTCAGCCCCAGCATTTT
D: -; size: once; J: TRBJ1-4; V: TRBV30; length: 13; CDR3: CAWSFGPNEKLFF; DNA: TGTGCCTGGAGTTTTGGGCCTAATGAAAAACTGTTTTTT
D: -; size: -; J: TRBJ1-5; V: TRBV28; length: 14; CDR3: CASSPPGSGQPQHF; DNA: TGTGCCAGCAGTCCCCCGGGGTCTGGGCAGCCCCAGCATTTT
D: -; size: -; J: TRBJ2-3; V: TRBV27; length: 14; CDR3: CASTASVVTDTQYF; DNA: TGTGCCAGCACGGCTAGCGTCGTCACAGATACGCAGTATTTT
D: TRBD1; size: -; J: TRBJ2-3; V: TRBV18; length: 15; CDR3: CASSYRQGPTDTQYF; DNA: TGTGCCAGCTCATATCGACAGGGTCCCACAGATACGCAGTATTTT
D: TRBD1; size: -; J: TRBJ1-2; V: TRBV6-5; length: 16; CDR3: CASSYPETGKDWRYTF; DNA: TGTGCCAGCAGTTACCCTGAGACAGGGAAGGACTGGCGCTACACCTTC
D: -; size: -; J: TRBJ2-7; V: TRBV27; length: 11; CDR3: CASSSIYEQYF; DNA: TGTGCCAGCAGTTCTATCTACGAGCAGTACTTC
D: TRBD1; size: few; J: TRBJ1-5; V: TRBV5-5; length: 17; CDR3: CASSLLQGAMGNQPQHF; DNA: TGTGCCAGCAGCTTGCTACAGGGGGCAATGGGGAATCAGCCCCAGCATTTT
D: -; size: -; J: TRBJ2-3; V: TRBV9; length: 16; CDR3: CASSNRRDSRTDTQYF; DNA: TGTGCCAGCAGCAATAGACGGGACTCCCGCACAGATACGCAGTATTTT
D: -; size: -; J: TRBJ2-1; V: TRBV25-1; length: 14; CDR3: CASSGTGFDNEQFF; DNA: TGTGCCAGCAGTGGTACAGGGTTCGACAATGAGCAGTTCTTC
D: TRBD1; size: once; J: TRBJ1-5; V: TRBV27; length: 16; CDR3: CASSLLGQGAHQPQHF; DNA: TGTGCCAGCAGTTTACTGGGACAGGGGGCTCATCAGCCCCAGCATTTT
D: -; size: -; J: TRBJ1-3; V: TRBV9; length: 15; CDR3: CASSVGQGEGNTIYF; DNA: TGTGCCAGCAGCGTAGGTCAGGGCGAGGGAAACACCATATATTTT
D: -; size: -; J: TRBJ1-4; V: TRBV28; length: 16; CDR3: CASRVNDRSYNEKLFF; DNA: TGTGCCAGCAGGGTAAATGACAGGAGCTATAATGAAAAACTGTTTTTT
D: -; size: once; J: TRBJ2-1; V: TRBV10-3; length: 12; CDR3: CAISERDNEQFF; DNA: TGTGCCATCAGTGAGCGGGACAATGAGCAGTTCTTC
D: -; size: -; J: TRBJ1-5; V: TRBV28; length: 16; CDR3: CASKGVGQGLYQPQHF; DNA: TGTGCCAGCAAGGGTGTGGGGCAGGGATTGTATCAGCCCCAGCATTTT
D: -; size: -; J: TRBJ2-3; V: TRBV19; length: 16; CDR3: CASSIDQGQRADTQYF; DNA: TGTGCCAGTAGTATAGATCAGGGACAGCGGGCAGATACGCAGTATTTT
D: TRBD1; size: -; J: TRBJ2-7; V: TRBV5-4; length: 12; CDR3: CASSQNRGEQYF; DNA: TGTGCCAGCAGCCAGAACAGGGGCGAGCAGTACTTC
D: -; size: -; J: TRBJ1-2; V: TRBV19; length: 18; CDR3: CASSTSRFRVIADYGYTF; DNA: TGTGCCAGTAGTACATCACGCTTTCGTGTCATAGCGGACTATGGCTACACCTTC
D: TRBD1; size: -; J: TRBJ1-4; V: TRBV2; length: 14; CDR3: CASRFDRGNEKLFF; DNA: TGTGCCAGCAGATTTGACAGGGGTAATGAAAAACTGTTTTTT
D: TRBD2; size: -; J: TRBJ2-1; V: TRBV2; length: 13; CDR3: CASKTSGSNEQFF; DNA: TGTGCCAGCAAAACTAGCGGGAGCAATGAGCAGTTCTTC
D: -; size: -; J: TRBJ1-2; V: TRBV30; length: 14; CDR3: CAWRPQGEQYGYTF; DNA: TGTGCCTGGAGGCCCCAGGGCGAGCAATATGGCTACACCTTC
D: -; size: once; J: TRBJ1-5; V: TRBV28; length: 15; CDR3: CASGSERTDNQPQHF; DNA: TGTGCCAGCGGTAGCGAGAGGACAGACAATCAGCCCCAGCATTTT
D: -; size: -; J: TRBJ2-7; V: TRBV7-6; length: 14; CDR3: CASSLGRVSYEQYF; DNA: TGTGCCAGCAGCCTCGGCAGGGTTTCCTACGAGCAGTACTTC
D: -; size: -; J: TRBJ1-4; V: TRBV7-9; length: 15; CDR3: CASSPHDRTNEKLFF; DNA: TGTGCCAGCAGCCCCCACGACAGGACAAATGAAAAACTGTTTTTT
D: TRBD2; size: once; J: TRBJ2-3; V: TRBV5-1; length: 15; CDR3: CASSGAGGPTDTQYF; DNA: TGCGCCAGCAGCGGCGCGGGGGGGCCCACAGATACGCAGTATTTT
D: -; size: -; J: TRBJ2-5; V: TRBV6-6; length: 14; CDR3: CASTQGGVAETQYF; DNA: TGTGCCAGCACCCAGGGCGGGGTCGCAGAGACCCAGTACTTC
D: -; size: -; J: TRBJ2-7; V: TRBV2; length: 13; CDR3: CASSPTDSYEQYF; DNA: TGTGCCAGCAGCCCAACAGACTCCTACGAGCAGTACTTC
D: -; size: -; J: TRBJ1-2; V: TRBV5-4; length: 14; CDR3: CASSSRWGNYGYTF; DNA: TGTGCCAGCAGTTCTAGGTGGGGCAACTATGGCTACACCTTC
D: TRBD2; size: -; J: TRBJ2-7; V: TRBV4-1; length: 15; CDR3: CASSQPTSGSYEQYF; DNA: TGCGCCAGCAGCCAGCCCACTAGCGGCTCCTACGAGCAGTACTTC
D: -; size: -; J: TRBJ1-1; V: TRBV4-1; length: 15; CDR3: CASTPVEDTLTEAFF; DNA: TGCGCCAGCACCCCGGTGGAGGATACACTAACTGAAGCTTTCTTT
D: TRBD2; size: -; J: TRBJ2-7; V: TRBV7-9; length: 14; CDR3: CAVPGLAGSYEQYF; DNA: TGTGCCGTCCCGGGACTAGCGGGGTCCTACGAGCAGTACTTC
D: -; size: -; J: TRBJ1-2; V: TRBV9; length: 18; CDR3: CASSVAANRARAFFGYTF; DNA: TGTGCCAGCAGCGTAGCGGCCAACAGGGCCCGGGCGTTTTTTGGCTACACCTTC
D: TRBD2; size: -; J: TRBJ2-7; V: TRBV6-6; length: 15; CDR3: CASSYSSGGNSEQYF; DNA: TGTGCCAGCAGTTACTCCTCGGGAGGCAACTCCGAGCAGTACTTC
D: -; size: -; J: TRBJ2-1; V: TRBV4-1; length: 16; CDR3: CASSQAVQGLDGEQFF; DNA: TGCGCCAGCAGCCAAGCGGTCCAGGGCCTGGATGGAGAGCAGTTCTTC
D: TRBD1; size: few; J: TRBJ1-5; V: TRBV28; length: 14; CDR3: CASRTTGEHQPQHF; DNA: TGTGCCAGCAGGACGACAGGGGAGCATCAGCCCCAGCATTTT
D: TRBD2; size: -; J: TRBJ2-7; V: TRBV5-4; length: 14; CDR3: CASSVGLGPYEQYF; DNA: TGTGCCAGCAGCGTGGGACTAGGCCCCTACGAGCAGTACTTC
D: -; size: -; J: TRBJ1-1; V: TRBV27; length: 15; CDR3: CASSPSAGVYTEAFF; DNA: TGTGCCAGCAGTCCCTCAGCGGGGGTGTACACTGAAGCTTTCTTT
D: -; size: -; J: TRBJ2-3; V: TRBV2; length: 14; CDR3: CASSEGATPDTQYF; DNA: TGTGCCAGCAGTGAGGGGGCCACCCCCGATACGCAGTATTTT
D: TRBD2; size: -; J: TRBJ2-5; V: TRBV5-1; length: 19; CDR3: CASSGRLAGGTRPIETQYF; DNA: TGCGCCAGCAGCGGGCGACTAGCGGGGGGGACGCGACCGATAGAGACCCAGTACTTC
D: TRBD2; size: -; J: TRBJ2-1; V: TRBV11-1; length: 15; CDR3: CASSWTSGVYNEQFF; DNA: TGTGCCAGCAGCTGGACTAGCGGAGTATACAATGAGCAGTTCTTC
D: TRBD2; size: -; J: TRBJ2-1; V: TRBV5-4; length: 15; CDR3: CASSRLAAINEEQFF; DNA: TGTGCCAGCAGTAGGCTAGCGGCGATCAATGAAGAGCAGTTCTTC